This T cell receptor beta chain derives from a study of T cell clusters in autoimmune cytopenias. Study results and caveats: No experiment has yet validated the function of the T cell clusters defined in silico.

TRB was amplified by touch-down multiplex PCR, primer pools A and B combined. Each CDR3 protein gets one entry in TCRdb, which reprocessed the multiplex PCR reads and gives no DNA. This repertoire comprises roughly 5,200 distinct CDR3 sequences; its ten largest clones make up approximately 33%. The germline V gene has CDR1 DFQATT and CDR2 SNEGSKA (reference sequence). This CDR3 is built from 14 residues. As concerns this clonotype: Its antigen remains unidentified.

Approximately 40,000 genome equivalents of blood DNA were amplified for TRB. In addition, the sample was reused for a study of T cell repertoires in aging, cancer and after chemotherapy.

The chain links TRBV20-1 to TRBJ2-5; the TCRdb call, TRBD1, lacks DNA for checking. The origin of this receptor is a human donor in good health. The source material was peripheral blood. The CDR3 region is CSAREGGKEETQYF.